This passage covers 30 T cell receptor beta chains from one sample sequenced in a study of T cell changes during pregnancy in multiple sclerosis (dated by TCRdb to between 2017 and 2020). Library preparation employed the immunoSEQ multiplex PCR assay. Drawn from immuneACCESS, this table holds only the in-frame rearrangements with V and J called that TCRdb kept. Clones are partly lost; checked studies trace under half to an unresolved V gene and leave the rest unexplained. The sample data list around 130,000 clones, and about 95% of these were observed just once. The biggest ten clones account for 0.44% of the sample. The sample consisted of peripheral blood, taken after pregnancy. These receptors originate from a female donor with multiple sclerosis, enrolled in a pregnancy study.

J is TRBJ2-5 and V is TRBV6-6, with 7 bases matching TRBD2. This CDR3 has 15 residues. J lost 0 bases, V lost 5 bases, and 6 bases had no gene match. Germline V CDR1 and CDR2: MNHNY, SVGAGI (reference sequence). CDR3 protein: CASSPGLVHQETQYF. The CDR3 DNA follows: TGTGCCAGCAGTCCTGGACTAGTTCACCAAGAGACCCAGTACTTC.

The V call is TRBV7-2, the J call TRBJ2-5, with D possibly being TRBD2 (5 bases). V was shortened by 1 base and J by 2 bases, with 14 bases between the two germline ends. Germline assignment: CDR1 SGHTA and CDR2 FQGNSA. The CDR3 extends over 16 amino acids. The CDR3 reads CASSLGSREYQETQYF. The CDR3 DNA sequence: TGTGCCAGCAGCTTAGGATCGAGGGAGTATCAAGAGACCCAGTACTTC.

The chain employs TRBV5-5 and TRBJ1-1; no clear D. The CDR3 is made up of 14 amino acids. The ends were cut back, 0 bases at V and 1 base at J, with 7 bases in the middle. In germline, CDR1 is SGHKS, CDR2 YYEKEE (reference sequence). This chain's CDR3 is CASSLVWANTEAFF. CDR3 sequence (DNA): TGTGCCAGCAGCTTGGTATGGGCGAACACTGAAGCTTTCTTT.

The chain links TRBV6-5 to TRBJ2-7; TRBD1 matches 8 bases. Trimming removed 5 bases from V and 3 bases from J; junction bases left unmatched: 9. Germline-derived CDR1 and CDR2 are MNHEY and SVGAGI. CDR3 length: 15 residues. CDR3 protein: CASSKIGQGYYEQYF. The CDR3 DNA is TGTGCCAGCAGTAAAATTGGACAGGGTTACTACGAGCAGTACTTC.

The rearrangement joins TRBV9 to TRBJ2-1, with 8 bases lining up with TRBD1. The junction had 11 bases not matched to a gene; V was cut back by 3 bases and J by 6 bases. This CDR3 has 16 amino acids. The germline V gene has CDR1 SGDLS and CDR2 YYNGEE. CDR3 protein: CASSAKYRDRINEQFF. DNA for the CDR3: TGTGCCAGCAGCGCTAAATACCGGGACAGGATCAATGAGCAGTTCTTC. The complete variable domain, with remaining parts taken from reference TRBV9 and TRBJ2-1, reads DSGVTQTPKHLITATGQRVTLRCSPRSGDLSVYWYQQSLDQGLQFLIQYYNGEERAKGNILERFSAQQFPDLHSELNLSSLELGDSALYFCASSAKYRDRINEQFFGPGTRLTVL.

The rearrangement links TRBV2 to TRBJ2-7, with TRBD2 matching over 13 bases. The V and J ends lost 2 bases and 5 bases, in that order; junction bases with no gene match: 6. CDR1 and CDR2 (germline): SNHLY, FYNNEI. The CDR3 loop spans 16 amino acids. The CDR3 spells CASSEPRTSGSHEQYF. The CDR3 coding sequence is TGTGCCAGCAGTGAACCGAGGACTAGCGGGAGCCACGAGCAGTACTTC.

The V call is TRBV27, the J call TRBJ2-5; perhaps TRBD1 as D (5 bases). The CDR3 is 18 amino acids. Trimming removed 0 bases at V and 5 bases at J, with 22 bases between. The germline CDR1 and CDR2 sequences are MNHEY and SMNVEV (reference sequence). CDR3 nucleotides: TGTGCCAGCAGTTTATCCGGACACCCTAAAACAGTATCGGAGACCCAGTACTTC. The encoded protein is CASSLSGHPKTVSETQYF.

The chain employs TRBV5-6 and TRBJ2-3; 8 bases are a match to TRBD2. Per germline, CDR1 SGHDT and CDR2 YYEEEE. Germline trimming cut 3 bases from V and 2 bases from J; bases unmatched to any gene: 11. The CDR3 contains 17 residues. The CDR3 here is CASSSGLALVYTDTQYF. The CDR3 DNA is TGTGCCAGCAGCTCCGGACTAGCCCTCGTTTACACAGATACGCAGTATTTT.

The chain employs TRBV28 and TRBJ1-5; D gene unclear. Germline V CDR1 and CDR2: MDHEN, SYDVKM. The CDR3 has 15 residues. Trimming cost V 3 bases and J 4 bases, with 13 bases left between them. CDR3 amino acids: CASSLSGERNQPQHF. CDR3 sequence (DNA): TGTGCCAGCAGTTTGTCTGGGGAGAGGAATCAGCCCCAGCATTTT.

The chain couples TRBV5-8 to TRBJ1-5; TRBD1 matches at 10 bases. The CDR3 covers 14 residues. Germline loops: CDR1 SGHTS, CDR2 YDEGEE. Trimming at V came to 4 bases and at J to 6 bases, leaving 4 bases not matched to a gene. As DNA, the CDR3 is TGTGCCAGCAGCGCGGACAGGGGGAGTCAGCCCCAGCATTTT. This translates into CASSADRGSQPQHF.

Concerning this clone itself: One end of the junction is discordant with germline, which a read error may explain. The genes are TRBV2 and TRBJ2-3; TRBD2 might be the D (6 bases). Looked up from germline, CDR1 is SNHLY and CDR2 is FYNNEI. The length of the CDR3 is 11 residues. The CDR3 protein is CASSALGGACF. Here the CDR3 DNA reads TGTGCCAGCAGTGCGTTGGGCGGGGCCTGTTTT. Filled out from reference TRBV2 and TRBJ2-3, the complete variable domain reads EPEVTQTPSHQVTQMGQEVILRCVPISNHLYFYWYRQILGQKVEFLVSFYNNEISEKSEIFDDQFSVERPDGSNFTLKIRSTKLEDSAMYFCASSALGGACFGPGTRLTVL.

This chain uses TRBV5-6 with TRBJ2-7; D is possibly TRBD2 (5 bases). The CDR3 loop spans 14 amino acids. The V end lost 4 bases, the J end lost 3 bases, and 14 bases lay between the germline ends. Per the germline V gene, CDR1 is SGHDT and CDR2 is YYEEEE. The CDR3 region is CASSLELGSYEQYF. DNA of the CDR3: TGTGCCAGCAGCCTTGAACTAGGAAGCTACGAGCAGTACTTC. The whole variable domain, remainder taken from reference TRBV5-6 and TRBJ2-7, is DAGVTQSPTHLIKTRGQQVTLRCSPKSGHDTVSWYQQALGQGPQFIFQYYEEEERQRGNFPDRFSGHQFPNYSSELNVNALLLGDSALYLCASSLELGSYEQYFGPGTRLTVT.

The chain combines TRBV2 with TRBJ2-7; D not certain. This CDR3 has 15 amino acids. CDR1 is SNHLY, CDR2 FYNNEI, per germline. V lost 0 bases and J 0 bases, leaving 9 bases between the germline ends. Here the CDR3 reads CASSEAIRNSYEQYF. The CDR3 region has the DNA TGTGCCAGCAGTGAAGCAATCAGGAACTCCTACGAGCAGTACTTC.

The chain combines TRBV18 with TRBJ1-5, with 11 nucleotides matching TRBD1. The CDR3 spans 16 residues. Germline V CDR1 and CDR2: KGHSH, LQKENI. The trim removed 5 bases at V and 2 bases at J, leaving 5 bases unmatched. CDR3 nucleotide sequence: TGTGCCAGCTCAAGGACAGGGGGCGCGGGCAATCAGCCCCAGCATTTT. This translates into CASSRTGGAGNQPQHF.

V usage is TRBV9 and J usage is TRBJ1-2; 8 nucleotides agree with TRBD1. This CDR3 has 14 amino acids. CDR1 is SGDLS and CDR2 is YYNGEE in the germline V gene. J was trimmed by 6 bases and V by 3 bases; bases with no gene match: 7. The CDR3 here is CASSAVTGADGYTF. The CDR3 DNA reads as TGTGCCAGCAGCGCCGTGACAGGGGCAGATGGCTACACCTTC.

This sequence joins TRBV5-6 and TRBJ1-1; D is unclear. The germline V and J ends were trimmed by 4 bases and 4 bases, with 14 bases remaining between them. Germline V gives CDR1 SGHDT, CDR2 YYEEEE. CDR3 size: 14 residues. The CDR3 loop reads CASSGGYTLTEAFF. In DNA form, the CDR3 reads TGTGCCAGCAGCGGAGGGTATACCCTCACTGAAGCTTTCTTT. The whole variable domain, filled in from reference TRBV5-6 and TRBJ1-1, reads DAGVTQSPTHLIKTRGQQVTLRCSPKSGHDTVSWYQQALGQGPQFIFQYYEEEERQRGNFPDRFSGHQFPNYSSELNVNALLLGDSALYLCASSGGYTLTEAFFGQGTRLTVV.

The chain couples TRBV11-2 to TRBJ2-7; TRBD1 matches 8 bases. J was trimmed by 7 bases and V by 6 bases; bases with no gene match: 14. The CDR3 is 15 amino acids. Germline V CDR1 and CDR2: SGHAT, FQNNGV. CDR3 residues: CASRTPDREVGEQYF. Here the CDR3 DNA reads TGTGCCAGCAGGACCCCGGACAGGGAAGTAGGAGAGCAGTACTTC.

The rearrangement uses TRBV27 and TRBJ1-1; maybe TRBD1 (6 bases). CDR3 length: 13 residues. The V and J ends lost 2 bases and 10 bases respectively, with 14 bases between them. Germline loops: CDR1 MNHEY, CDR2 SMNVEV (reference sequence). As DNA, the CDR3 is TGTGCCAGCAGTTTAAACGGACAGTTAGGAGCTTTCTTT. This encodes CASSLNGQLGAFF.

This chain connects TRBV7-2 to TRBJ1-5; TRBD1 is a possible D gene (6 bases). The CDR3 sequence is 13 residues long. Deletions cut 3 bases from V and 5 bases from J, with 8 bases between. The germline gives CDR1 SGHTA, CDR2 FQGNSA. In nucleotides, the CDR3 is TGTGCCAGCAGCTTGGGGGGGCATCAGCCCCAGCATTTT. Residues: CASSLGGHQPQHF.

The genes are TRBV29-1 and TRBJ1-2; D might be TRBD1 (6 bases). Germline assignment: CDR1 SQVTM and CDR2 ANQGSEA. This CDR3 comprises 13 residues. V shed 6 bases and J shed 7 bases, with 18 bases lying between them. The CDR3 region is CSVQVGGSRGYTF. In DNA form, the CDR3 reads TGCAGCGTCCAGGTAGGGGGATCTCGTGGCTACACCTTC.

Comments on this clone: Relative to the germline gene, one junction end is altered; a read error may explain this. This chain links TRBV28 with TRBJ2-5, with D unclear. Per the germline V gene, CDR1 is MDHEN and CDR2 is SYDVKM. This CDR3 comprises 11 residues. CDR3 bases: TGTGCCAGCAGTTTCCAGTCGAACCCACACTTC. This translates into CASSFQSNPHF.

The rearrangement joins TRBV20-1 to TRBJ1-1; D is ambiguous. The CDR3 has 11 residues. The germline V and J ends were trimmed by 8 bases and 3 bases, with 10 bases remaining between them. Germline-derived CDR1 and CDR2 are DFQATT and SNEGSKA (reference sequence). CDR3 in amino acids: CSQRSDTEAFF. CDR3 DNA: TGCAGTCAACGGTCGGACACTGAAGCTTTCTTT.

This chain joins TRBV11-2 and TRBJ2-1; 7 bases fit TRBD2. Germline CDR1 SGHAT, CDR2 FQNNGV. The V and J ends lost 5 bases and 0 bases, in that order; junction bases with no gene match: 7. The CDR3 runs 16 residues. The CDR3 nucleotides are TGTGCCAGCAGCGGCCTCACTAGCGACTCCTACAATGAGCAGTTCTTC. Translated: CASSGLTSDSYNEQFF.

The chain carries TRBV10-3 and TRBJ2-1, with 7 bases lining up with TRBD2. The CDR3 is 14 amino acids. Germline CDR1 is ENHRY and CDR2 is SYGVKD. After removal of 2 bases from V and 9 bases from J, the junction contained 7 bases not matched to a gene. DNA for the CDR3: TGTGCCATCAGTGAGGGCGGGAGAATTCGTGAGCAGTTCTTC. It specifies CAISEGGRIREQFF.

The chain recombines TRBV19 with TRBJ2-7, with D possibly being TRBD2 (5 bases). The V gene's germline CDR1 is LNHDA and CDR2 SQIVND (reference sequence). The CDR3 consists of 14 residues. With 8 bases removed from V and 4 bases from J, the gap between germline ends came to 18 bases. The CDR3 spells CASSREPTRYEQYF. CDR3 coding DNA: TGTGCCAGTTCGAGGGAACCGACAAGGTACGAGCAGTACTTC.

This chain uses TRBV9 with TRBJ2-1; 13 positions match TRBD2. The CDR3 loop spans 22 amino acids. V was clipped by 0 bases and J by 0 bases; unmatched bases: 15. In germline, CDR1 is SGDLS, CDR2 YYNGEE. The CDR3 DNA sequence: TGTGCCAGCAGCGTAGGGGGGATGACTAGCGGGAGGATAACTAGCTCCTACAATGAGCAGTTCTTC. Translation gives CASSVGGMTSGRITSSYNEQFF.

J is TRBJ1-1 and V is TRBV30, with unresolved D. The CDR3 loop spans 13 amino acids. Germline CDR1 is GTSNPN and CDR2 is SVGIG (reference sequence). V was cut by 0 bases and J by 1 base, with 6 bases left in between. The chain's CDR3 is CAWSVLGNTEAFF. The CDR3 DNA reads TGTGCCTGGAGTGTACTAGGGAACACTGAAGCTTTCTTT.

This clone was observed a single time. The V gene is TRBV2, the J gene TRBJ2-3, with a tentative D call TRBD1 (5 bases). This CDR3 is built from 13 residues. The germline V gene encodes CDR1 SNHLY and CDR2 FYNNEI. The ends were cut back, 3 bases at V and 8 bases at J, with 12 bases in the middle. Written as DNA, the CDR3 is TGTGCCAGCAGTGAGGTCCAGGGTGGTACGCAGTATTTT. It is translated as CASSEVQGGTQYF.

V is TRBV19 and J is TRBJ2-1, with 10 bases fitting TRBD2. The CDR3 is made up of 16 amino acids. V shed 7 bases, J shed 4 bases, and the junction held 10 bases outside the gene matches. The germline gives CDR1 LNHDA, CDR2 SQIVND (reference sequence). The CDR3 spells CASKLSGRGPYNEQFF. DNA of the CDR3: TGTGCCAGTAAATTGAGCGGGAGGGGACCGTACAATGAGCAGTTCTTC.

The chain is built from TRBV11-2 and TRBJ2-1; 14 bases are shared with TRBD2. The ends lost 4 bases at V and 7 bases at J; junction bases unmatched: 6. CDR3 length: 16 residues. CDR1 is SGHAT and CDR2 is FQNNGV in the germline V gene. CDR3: CASSSGLAGGGNEQFF. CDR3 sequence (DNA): TGTGCCAGCAGCTCCGGACTAGCGGGAGGTGGGAATGAGCAGTTCTTC.